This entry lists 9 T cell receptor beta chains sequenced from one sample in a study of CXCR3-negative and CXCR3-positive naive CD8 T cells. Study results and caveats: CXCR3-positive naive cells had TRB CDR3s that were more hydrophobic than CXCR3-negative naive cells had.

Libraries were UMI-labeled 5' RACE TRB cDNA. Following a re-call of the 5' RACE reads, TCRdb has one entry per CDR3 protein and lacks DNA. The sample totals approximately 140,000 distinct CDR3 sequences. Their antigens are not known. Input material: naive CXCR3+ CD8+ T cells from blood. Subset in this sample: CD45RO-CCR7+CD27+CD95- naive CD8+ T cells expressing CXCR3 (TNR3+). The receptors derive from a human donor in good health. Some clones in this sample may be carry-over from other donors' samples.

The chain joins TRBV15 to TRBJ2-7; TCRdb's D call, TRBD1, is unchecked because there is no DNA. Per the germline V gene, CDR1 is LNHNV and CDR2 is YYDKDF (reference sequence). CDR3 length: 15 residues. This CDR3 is CATSPERGDPHEQYF.

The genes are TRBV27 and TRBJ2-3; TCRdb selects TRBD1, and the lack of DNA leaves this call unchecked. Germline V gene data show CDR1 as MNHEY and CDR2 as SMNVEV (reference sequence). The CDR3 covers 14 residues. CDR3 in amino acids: CASSLGQGTDTQYF.

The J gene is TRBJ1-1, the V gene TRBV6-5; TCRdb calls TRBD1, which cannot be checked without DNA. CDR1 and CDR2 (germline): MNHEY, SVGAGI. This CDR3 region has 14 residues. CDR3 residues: CASSYSQGNTEAFF.

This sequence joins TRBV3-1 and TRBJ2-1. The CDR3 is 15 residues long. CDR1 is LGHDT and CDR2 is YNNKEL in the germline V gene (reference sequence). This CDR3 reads CASSQENVAWNEQFF.

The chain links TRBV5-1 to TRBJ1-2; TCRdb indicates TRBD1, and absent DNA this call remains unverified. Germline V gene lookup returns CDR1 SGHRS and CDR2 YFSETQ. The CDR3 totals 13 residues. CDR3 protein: CASSLATDYGYTF.

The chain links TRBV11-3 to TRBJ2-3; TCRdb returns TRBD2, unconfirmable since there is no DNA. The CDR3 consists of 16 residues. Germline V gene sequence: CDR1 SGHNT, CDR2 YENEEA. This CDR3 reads CASSPLAGESTDTQYF.

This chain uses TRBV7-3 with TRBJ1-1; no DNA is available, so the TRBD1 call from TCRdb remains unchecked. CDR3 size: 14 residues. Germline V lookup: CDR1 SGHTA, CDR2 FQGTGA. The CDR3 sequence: CATSRGGSPAEAFF.

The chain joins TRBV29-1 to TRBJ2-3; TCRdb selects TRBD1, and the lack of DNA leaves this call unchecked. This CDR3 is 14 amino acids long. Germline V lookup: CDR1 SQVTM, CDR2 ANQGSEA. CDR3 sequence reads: CSVALQGTTDTQYF.

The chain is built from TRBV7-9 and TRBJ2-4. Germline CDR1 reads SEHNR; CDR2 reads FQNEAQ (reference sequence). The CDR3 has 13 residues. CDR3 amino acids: CASSPTPQNIQYF.